The 23 T cell receptor beta chains given below trace back to one sample, sequenced in a study of T cell responses to AZD1222 COVID-19 vaccine. Profiling relied on immunoSEQ multiplex PCR, and the TCRdb table lists in-frame clones only, not all of them. The repertoire holds fewer than 55,000 clones, with 75% to 85% as singletons. This sample comprised peripheral blood, obtained on day 0 of AZD1222 vaccination. The source is an adult in good health.

This clone has more than one count but fewer than ten. The chain recombines TRBV4-1 with TRBJ1-2, with TRBD1 identical over 7 bases. The CDR3 contains 14 residues. CDR1 and CDR2 (germline): MGHRA, YSYEKL. V lost 0 bases to trimming and J lost 5 bases; unmatched junction nucleotides: 3. The CDR3 is CASSQEQQGYGYTF. In nucleotides, the CDR3 is TGCGCCAGCAGCCAAGAACAACAGGGGTATGGCTACACCTTC.

The chain has TRBV5-6 and TRBJ1-6; 8 nucleotides align to TRBD1. CDR3 size: 15 residues. The junction had 5 bases not matched to a gene; V was cut back by 2 bases and J by 7 bases. Germline V lookup: CDR1 SGHDT, CDR2 YYEEEE. Here the CDR3 DNA reads TGTGCCAGCAGCTTCCAGGGGGCAAGGAATTCACCCCTCCACTTT. Residues: CASSFQGARNSPLHF.

V and J are TRBV5-5 and TRBJ1-2, with D possibly being TRBD1 (5 bases). The CDR3 contains 17 residues. CDR1 and CDR2 from the germline V gene are SGHKS and YYEKEE (reference sequence). The ends were cut back, 1 base at V and 1 base at J, with 17 bases in the middle. Here the CDR3 DNA reads TGTGCCAGCAGCTTGAAGGAGGGGCGGCCTCTTAACTATGGCTACACCTTC. This gives the protein CASSLKEGRPLNYGYTF.

The chain is built from TRBV7-8 and TRBJ2-5; TRBD1 or TRBD2 may be the D gene (5 bases each). V was clipped by 5 bases and J by 3 bases, with 16 bases between them. Per germline, CDR1 SGHVS and CDR2 FQNEAQ. The CDR3 consists of 15 residues. CDR3 nucleotide sequence: TGTGCCAGCAGCCCGCTGAGGGGTTTGGAAGAGACCCAGTACTTC. Translation gives CASSPLRGLEETQYF.

The chain is built from TRBV7-9 and TRBJ2-7; TRBD2 might be the D (6 bases). CDR1 and CDR2 (germline): SEHNR, FQNEAQ (reference sequence). The germline V and J ends were trimmed by 5 bases and 0 bases, with 17 bases remaining between them. This CDR3 spans 16 amino acids. This chain's CDR3 is CASSPGGQGNSYEQYF. DNA for the CDR3: TGTGCCAGCAGCCCAGGAGGGCAGGGCAACTCCTACGAGCAGTACTTC.

This clone came up once. The chain joins TRBV24-1 to TRBJ1-2; D is possibly TRBD1 (6 bases). This CDR3 has 15 residues. Trimming took off 3 bases at V and 2 bases at J, with 12 bases between the two ends. Germline CDR1 is KGHDR and CDR2 is SFDVKD. Written as DNA, the CDR3 is TGTGCCACCAGTGATCCGGGACAACCCAACTATGGCTACACCTTC. It yields the protein CATSDPGQPNYGYTF.

The chain joins TRBV5-5 to TRBJ2-2; 7 bases agree with TRBD1. Losses at the gene ends were 3 bases for V and 1 base for J; bases not matched to a gene: 3. CDR1 and CDR2 from the germline V gene are SGHKS and YYEKEE (reference sequence). This CDR3 region has 15 residues. In DNA, the CDR3 is TGTGCCAGCAGCTGGAGGACAGGGAACACCGGGGAGCTGTTTTTT. It is translated as CASSWRTGNTGELFF. Full variable domain (rest looked up from reference TRBV5-5 and TRBJ2-2): DAGVTQSPTHLIKTRGQQVTLRCSPISGHKSVSWYQQVLGQGPQFIFQYYEKEERGRGNFPDRFSARQFPNYSSELNVNALLLGDSALYLCASSWRTGNTGELFFGEGSRLTVL.

There are a few counts of this clone. This chain uses TRBV5-1 with TRBJ1-2, with a tentative D call TRBD1 (5 bases). This CDR3 has 16 amino acids. Germline CDR1 and CDR2: SGHRS and YFSETQ. V was shortened by 2 bases and J by 4 bases, with 18 bases between the two germline ends. This chain's CDR3 is CASSLSGSLAFYGYTF. The CDR3 DNA sequence: TGCGCCAGCAGCTTATCAGGGAGCTTAGCCTTCTATGGCTACACCTTC.

The rearrangement uses TRBV5-1 and TRBJ1-2; 9 nucleotides match TRBD1. After removal of 1 base from V and 5 bases from J, the junction contained 6 bases not matched to a gene. This CDR3 has 15 residues. Germline CDR1 reads SGHRS; CDR2 reads YFSETQ. The CDR3 is CASSLSPGTGYGYTF. CDR3 nucleotide sequence: TGCGCCAGCAGCTTGAGCCCCGGGACAGGGTATGGCTACACCTTC.

The V call is TRBV7-2, the J call TRBJ1-6, with 11 positions matching TRBD1. There are 15 residues in the CDR3. CDR1 is SGHTA, CDR2 FQGNSA, per germline. Germline trimming cut 5 bases from V and 6 bases from J; bases unmatched to any gene: 3. CDR3: CASSVGTGGNSPLHF. Here the CDR3 DNA reads TGTGCCAGCAGCGTCGGGACAGGGGGTAATTCACCCCTCCACTTT. Combining the CDR3 with reference TRBV7-2 and TRBJ1-6 gives the whole variable domain GAGVSQSPSNKVTEKGKDVELRCDPISGHTALYWYRQSLGQGLEFLIYFQGNSAPDKSGLPSDRFSAERTGGSVSTLTIQRTQQEDSAVYLCASSVGTGGNSPLHFGNGTRLTVT.

Only one count was recorded for this clone. J is TRBJ2-4 and V is TRBV24-1, with D maybe TRBD2 (5 bases). The CDR3 totals 13 residues. CDR1 and CDR2 from the germline V gene are KGHDR and SFDVKD. V was clipped by 3 bases and J by 11 bases, with 13 bases between them. For the CDR3, the DNA is TGTGCCACCAGTGATAATCTGTGGGAGTTTCAGTACTTC. Protein product: CATSDNLWEFQYF.

The chain carries TRBV4-3 and TRBJ1-2; 8 nucleotides align to TRBD1. From germline, CDR1 is LGHNA and CDR2 YSLEER. The V and J ends lost 1 base and 2 bases, in that order; junction bases with no gene match: 6. The CDR3 has 16 amino acids. The CDR3 protein is CASSQVTGAVNYGYTF. The CDR3 nucleotides read TGCGCCAGCAGCCAAGTGACAGGGGCCGTGAACTATGGCTACACCTTC.

CDR3 residues: CASSFGRTNTGELFF. The CDR3 region has the DNA TGTGCCAGCAGCTTTGGCAGGACCAACACCGGGGAGCTGTTTTTT. The chain combines TRBV5-5 with TRBJ2-2; no definite D call. There are 15 residues in the CDR3. CDR1 and CDR2 (germline): SGHKS, YYEKEE (reference sequence). Trimming took off 2 bases at V and 2 bases at J, with 10 bases between the two ends.

The genes are TRBV7-3 and TRBJ1-1, with a tentative D call TRBD1 (5 bases). The CDR3 length is 15 residues. Germline-derived CDR1 and CDR2 are SGHTA and FQGTGA. Trimming took off 2 bases at V and 0 bases at J, with 10 bases between the two ends. CDR3 sequence: CASSLQAGVNTEAFF. In DNA, the CDR3 is TGTGCCAGCAGCTTACAGGCGGGGGTGAACACTGAAGCTTTCTTT. Variable domain in full (rest from reference TRBV7-3 and TRBJ1-1): GAGVSQTPSNKVTEKGKYVELRCDPISGHTALYWYRQSLGQGPEFLIYFQGTGAADDSGLPNDRFFAVRPEGSVSTLKIQRTERGDSAVYLCASSLQAGVNTEAFFGQGTRLTVV.

V and J are TRBV5-1 and TRBJ2-7, with no clear D. This CDR3 spans 15 amino acids. Germline V gene lookup returns CDR1 SGHRS and CDR2 YFSETQ. The V gene lost 0 bases and the J gene lost 2 bases, with 12 bases spanning the gap. CDR3 in amino acids: CASSLAVQQTYEQYF. For the CDR3, the DNA is TGCGCCAGCAGCTTGGCCGTACAGCAGACCTACGAGCAGTACTTC.

This clone was observed a handful of times. The V call is TRBV6-4, the J call TRBJ2-7, with 10 bases lining up with TRBD1. In germline, CDR1 is MRHNA, CDR2 SNTAGT. The CDR3 is made up of 18 amino acids. V trimming: 4 bases; J trimming: 2 bases; junction bases outside the gene matches: 14. The CDR3 DNA is TGTGCCAGCAGTGTTATCAGGCGGACAGGGACAGGGGCCTACGAGCAGTACTTC. Its translation: CASSVIRRTGTGAYEQYF.

The gene calls are TRBV5-1 and TRBJ2-3; D may be TRBD2 (6 bases). The length of the CDR3 is 14 residues. Deletions cut 4 bases from V and 2 bases from J, with 11 bases between. The germline gives CDR1 SGHRS, CDR2 YFSETQ. CDR3 bases: TGCGCCAGCAGCCAGGGACTCAACACAGATACGCAGTATTTT. Amino acids: CASSQGLNTDTQYF.

This clone is medium-sized within its sample. V gene TRBV7-8 combines with J gene TRBJ1-1, with D possibly being TRBD1 (5 bases). CDR1 is SGHVS, CDR2 FQNEAQ, per germline. Trimming removed 6 bases at V and 7 bases at J, with 12 bases between. The CDR3 is 12 residues long. CDR3 loop: CASRRGEGEAFF. CDR3 in DNA: TGTGCCAGCAGAAGGGGCGAGGGTGAAGCTTTCTTT.

The chain combines TRBV7-9 with TRBJ2-6, with D maybe TRBD2 (6 bases). V was cut by 11 bases and J by 2 bases, with 13 bases left in between. Germline values: CDR1 SEHNR, CDR2 FQNEAQ (reference sequence). The CDR3 spans 14 residues. This CDR3 is CAHQGGAGANVLTF. The CDR3 DNA reads TGTGCCCACCAAGGAGGGGCTGGGGCCAACGTCCTGACTTTC. The full variable domain, rest sourced from reference TRBV7-9 and TRBJ2-6, is DTGVSQNPRHKITKRGQNVTFRCDPISEHNRLYWYRQTLGQGPEFLTYFQNEAQLEKSRLLSDRFSAERPKGSFSTLEIQRTEQGDSAMYLCAHQGGAGANVLTFGAGSRLTVL.

The chain is built from TRBV6-2 or TRBV6-3 and TRBJ2-7; no reliable D call. Looked up from germline, CDR1 is MNHEY and CDR2 is SVGEGT. The CDR3 runs 12 residues. V lost 2 bases and J lost 5, with 7 bases in between. In DNA form, the CDR3 reads TGTGCCAGCAGTTACAAGATCCACGAGCAGTACTTC. It encodes CASSYKIHEQYF.

The CDR3 region has the DNA TGCGCCAGCAGCTTGAGTTCAGGGGGGAAATCCACAGATACGCAGTATTTT. This sequence encodes CASSLSSGGKSTDTQYF. V and J are TRBV5-1 and TRBJ2-3; possible D gene TRBD1, 7 bases. The germline CDR1 and CDR2 sequences are SGHRS and YFSETQ. The germline V and J ends were trimmed by 1 base and 2 bases, with 17 bases remaining between them. This CDR3 comprises 17 residues.

The chain employs TRBV5-6 and TRBJ2-1; tentatively, D is TRBD1 (5 bases). The V end lost 1 base, the J end lost 3 bases, and 11 bases lay between the germline ends. Germline loops: CDR1 SGHDT, CDR2 YYEEEE. This CDR3 is built from 15 residues. DNA of the CDR3: TGTGCCAGCAGCTTGTACCAGGGTGGCTACAATGAGCAGTTCTTC. Translation gives CASSLYQGGYNEQFF. The complete variable domain, with remaining parts taken from reference TRBV5-6 and TRBJ2-1, reads DAGVTQSPTHLIKTRGQQVTLRCSPKSGHDTVSWYQQALGQGPQFIFQYYEEEERQRGNFPDRFSGHQFPNYSSELNVNALLLGDSALYLCASSLYQGGYNEQFFGPGTRLTVL.

The rearrangement uses TRBV29-1 and TRBJ2-7, with D perhaps matching TRBD2 (7 bases). This CDR3 is 13 amino acids long. Trimming took off 5 bases at V and 3 bases at J, with 14 bases between the two ends. Germline CDR1 is SQVTM and CDR2 is ANQGSEA. CDR3: CSVRPGEGYEQYF. The CDR3 nucleotides read TGCAGCGTTCGGCCAGGGGAGGGCTACGAGCAGTACTTC.